Here is one T cell receptor (beta chain) with its context. Its antigen remains unidentified. Original methodology: ImmunoSEQ output lacked quality scores and full-length reads, limiting matched filtering. Only in-frame clones appear in the TCRdb table, and some are missing; sequencing was by immunoSEQ multiplex PCR. D and trimming were read from the DNA, whereas the V and J calls and clone size are those reported in that table. The data hold some 2 million clones, with roughly 94% observed a single time. This entry is derived from a study of shared clonotypes between healthy human individuals. The healthy adult donors were HIV-negative and reported no recent acute infections or vaccinations. The V end lost 1 base, the J end lost 0 bases, and 5 bases lay between the germline ends. This CDR3 region has 14 residues. CDR1 and CDR2 (germline): SGHDT, YYEEEE. Findings and caveats of the study: Several donors showed sharing of 4.5% to 5% of naive CD4 clonotypes. The generation probabilities recorded for non-shared clonotypes fell below those of clonotypes shared by all four donors.

The sequence was collected from a man younger than 30 in good health. The material sequenced was naive CD4+ T cells sorted from blood. The subset: CD45RA+ positively selected. The J gene is TRBJ1-3, the V gene TRBV5-6, with D unresolved. CDR3 DNA sequence: TGTGCCAGCAGCTTGCCTTTCTCTGGAAACACCATATATTTT. Its translation is CASSLPFSGNTIYF.